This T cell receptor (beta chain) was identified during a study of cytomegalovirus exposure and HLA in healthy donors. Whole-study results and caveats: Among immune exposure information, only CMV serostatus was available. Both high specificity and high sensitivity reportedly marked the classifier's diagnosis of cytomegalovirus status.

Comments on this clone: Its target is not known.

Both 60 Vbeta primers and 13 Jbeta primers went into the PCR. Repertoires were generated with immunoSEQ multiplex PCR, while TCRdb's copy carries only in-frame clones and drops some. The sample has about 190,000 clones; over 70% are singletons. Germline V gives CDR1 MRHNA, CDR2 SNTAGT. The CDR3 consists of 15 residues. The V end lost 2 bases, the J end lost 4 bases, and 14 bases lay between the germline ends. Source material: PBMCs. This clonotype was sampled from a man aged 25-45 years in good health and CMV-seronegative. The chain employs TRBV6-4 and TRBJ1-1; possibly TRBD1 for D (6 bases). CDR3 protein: CASSDPRQVSTEAFF. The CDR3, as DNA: TGTGCCAGCAGTGACCCACGACAGGTAAGCACTGAAGCTTTCTTT.